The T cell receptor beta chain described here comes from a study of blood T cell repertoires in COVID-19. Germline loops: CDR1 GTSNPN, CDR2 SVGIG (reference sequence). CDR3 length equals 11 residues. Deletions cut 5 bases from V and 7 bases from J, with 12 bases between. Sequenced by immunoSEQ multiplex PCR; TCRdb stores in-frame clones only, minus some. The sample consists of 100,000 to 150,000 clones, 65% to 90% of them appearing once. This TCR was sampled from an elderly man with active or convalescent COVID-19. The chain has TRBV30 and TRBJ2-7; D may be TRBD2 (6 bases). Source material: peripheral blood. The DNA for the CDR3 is TGTGCCTGGGACTTTGGGGGGGAGCAGTACTTC. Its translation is CAWDFGGEQYF.